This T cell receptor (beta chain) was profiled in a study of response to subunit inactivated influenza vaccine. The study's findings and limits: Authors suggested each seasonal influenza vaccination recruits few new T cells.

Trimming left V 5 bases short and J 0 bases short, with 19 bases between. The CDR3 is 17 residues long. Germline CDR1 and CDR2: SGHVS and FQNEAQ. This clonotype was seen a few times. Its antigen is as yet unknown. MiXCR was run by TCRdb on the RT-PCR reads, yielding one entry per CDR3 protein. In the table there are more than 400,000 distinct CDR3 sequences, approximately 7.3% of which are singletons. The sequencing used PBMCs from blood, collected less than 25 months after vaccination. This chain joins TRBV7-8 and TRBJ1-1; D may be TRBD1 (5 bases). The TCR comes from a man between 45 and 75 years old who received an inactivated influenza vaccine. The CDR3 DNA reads TGTGCCAGCAGCCTTTCGGGGGGAGGGATCATGAACACTGAAGCTTTCTTT. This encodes CASSLSGGGIMNTEAFF.